This T cell receptor (beta chain) was identified in a study of CD8+ T cells in alopecia areata. Notes on the study in general: The treated group had a single nonresponder, limiting CD8+ expansion-response conclusions.

Extraction and reverse transcription of RNA yielded cDNA as the sequencing template. Repertoires were generated with immunoSEQ multiplex PCR, while TCRdb's copy carries only in-frame clones and drops some. The sample carries 110,000 to 150,000 clones, around 50% recorded once. This CDR3 contains 11 residues. The V gene lost 6 bases and the J gene lost 3 bases, with 6 bases spanning the gap. Germline CDR1 is MNHEY and CDR2 is SMNVEV (reference sequence). Described treatment: oral pan-JAK inhibitor, 5-10 mg twice daily. A note on this clone: The antigen is unknown.

The chain recombines TRBV27 with TRBJ2-7, with no clear D. The TCR sequence derives from a human donor with alopecia areata. Material: CD8+ T cells sorted from blood, obtained at week 4, from a patient treated with tofacitinib. The CDR3 DNA follows: TGTGCCAGCAGCCCCCGCTACGAGCAGTACTTC. Amino acid sequence: CASSPRYEQYF.